This passage covers 30 T cell receptor beta chains from one sample sequenced in a study of blood T cell repertoires in COVID-19. Generated by immunoSEQ multiplex PCR, the TCRdb table keeps only in-frame clones and is missing some. The sample yields fewer than 80,000 clones, around 87% seen once. Sequencing input: peripheral blood. These TCRs come from a man in his 70s with acute or convalescent COVID-19.

The chain carries TRBV6-5 and TRBJ2-3; 7 nucleotides agree with TRBD1. The length of the CDR3 is 13 residues. The V gene end was trimmed by 9 bases and the J gene end by 4 bases; junction bases not matched to a gene: 7. Per germline, CDR1 MNHEY and CDR2 SVGAGI. The CDR3 region has the DNA TGTGCCAGTCGGCCAGGGGGTTCAGATACGCAGTATTTT. Translation: CASRPGGSDTQYF.

The chain's CDR3 is CASSFGPRGETQYF. DNA for the CDR3: TGTGCCAGCAGCTTTGGACCCCGAGGGGAGACCCAGTACTTC. The genes are TRBV11-1 and TRBJ2-5, with a tentative D call TRBD2 (5 bases). This CDR3 has 14 residues. Germline lookup yields CDR1 SGHAT and CDR2 FQDESV (reference sequence). Trimming cost V 3 bases and J 5 bases, with 13 bases left between them.

The chain recombines TRBV7-6 with TRBJ2-6; weak D call: TRBD1 (6 bases). Germline CDR1 is SGHVS and CDR2 is FNYEAQ. CDR3 length equals 19 residues. V lost 5 bases and J 1 base, leaving 21 bases between the germline ends. DNA for the CDR3: TGTGCCAGCAGCGCCGACAGGATCCGTTTCCTATCTGGGGCCAACGTCCTGACTTTC. Translated, it gives CASSADRIRFLSGANVLTF.

The sample holds one count of this clone. The V call is TRBV5-5, the J call TRBJ1-6; TRBD1 aligns across 7 bases. This CDR3 is built from 15 residues. The germline V gene encodes CDR1 SGHKS and CDR2 YYEKEE (reference sequence). After removal of 4 bases from V and 5 bases from J, the junction contained 6 bases not matched to a gene. CDR3 nucleotide sequence: TGTGCCAGCAGCCAGGGGACAGTCAATAATTCACCCCTCCACTTT. Residues: CASSQGTVNNSPLHF.

The chain combines TRBV5-4 with TRBJ2-5; 10 bases match TRBD1. Losses at the gene ends were 7 bases for V and 1 base for J; bases not matched to a gene: 7. Looked up from germline, CDR1 is SGHNT and CDR2 is YYREEE (reference sequence). This CDR3 is 15 amino acids long. The DNA for the CDR3 is TGTGCCAGCGGCCACCGGGACAGGGGCCAAGAGACCCAGTACTTC. Translated, it gives CASGHRDRGQETQYF. Full variable domain (rest looked up from reference TRBV5-4 and TRBJ2-5): ETGVTQSPTHLIKTRGQQVTLRCSSQSGHNTVSWYQQALGQGPQFIFQYYREEENGRGNFPPRFSGLQFPNYSSELNVNALELDDSALYLCASGHRDRGQETQYFGPGTRLLVL.

The chain employs TRBV6-1 and TRBJ1-3; D is unresolved. Trimming pared 3 bases from V and 2 bases from J, leaving 8 bases between. CDR1 and CDR2 from the germline V gene are MNHNS and SASEGT. There are 14 residues in the CDR3. The CDR3 coding sequence is TGTGCCAGCAGTGACGGAGCAGCTGGAAACACCATATATTTT. As protein: CASSDGAAGNTIYF.

V gene TRBV23-1 combines with J gene TRBJ1-5; D gene uncertain. TRBV23-1 is treated as an ORF (open reading frame) with a function not yet certain. This CDR3 is built from 16 residues. The V gene lost 4 bases and the J gene lost 5 bases, with 18 bases spanning the gap. This CDR3 reads CASSLGREGEYQPQHF. In DNA form, the CDR3 reads TGCGCCAGCAGTCTGGGGAGGGAGGGAGAGTATCAGCCCCAGCATTTT.

The chain links TRBV5-1 to TRBJ1-3; D ambiguous. V gave up 0 bases and J gave up 0 bases, with 4 bases separating them. The CDR3 covers 14 residues. In germline, CDR1 is SGHRS, CDR2 YFSETQ. The DNA of the CDR3 is TGCGCCAGCAGCTTGGCCAACTCTGGAAACACCATATATTTT. Translation gives CASSLANSGNTIYF.

The rearrangement joins TRBV3-1 (or the pseudogene TRBV3-2) to TRBJ2-2; D may be TRBD2 (6 bases). V was cut by 2 bases and J by 7 bases, with 14 bases left in between. Per the germline V gene, CDR1 is LGHDT and CDR2 is YNNKEL (reference sequence). This CDR3 contains 15 residues. CDR3 DNA sequence: TGTGCCAGCAGCCAACCCCCCTTTAGCGGCGGGGAGCTGTTTTTT. Encoded protein: CASSQPPFSGGELFF.

The genes are TRBV5-1 and TRBJ2-3; 10 nucleotides line up with TRBD2. The trim removed 4 bases at V and 0 bases at J, leaving 5 bases unmatched. This CDR3 comprises 16 residues. The V gene's germline CDR1 is SGHRS and CDR2 YFSETQ. The CDR3 sequence is CASSPRTSGSTDTQYF. The CDR3, as DNA: TGCGCCAGCAGCCCGCGGACTAGCGGAAGCACAGATACGCAGTATTTT.

This chain uses TRBV5-6 with TRBJ2-2; tentative D call: TRBD2 (5 bases). V lost 4 bases to trimming and J lost 7 bases, with 8 bases between them. The CDR3 is 12 residues long. The germline V gene encodes CDR1 SGHDT and CDR2 YYEEEE. CDR3 DNA: TGTGCCAGCAGCCGGAGGCTCGGGGAGCTGTTTTTT. Its protein product is CASSRRLGELFF.

The rearrangement uses TRBV2 and TRBJ1-4, with D possibly being TRBD1 (5 bases). Per the germline V gene, CDR1 is SNHLY and CDR2 is FYNNEI. The CDR3 totals 13 residues. V was trimmed by 7 bases and J by 8 bases, leaving 14 bases between them. This chain's CDR3 is CASNQAGREKLFF. The CDR3 DNA reads TGTGCCAGCAATCAGGCAGGGCGAGAAAAACTGTTTTTT.

J is TRBJ2-1 and V is TRBV13; tentative D call: TRBD2 (5 bases). The CDR3 is made up of 17 amino acids. CDR1 and CDR2 (germline): PRHDT, FYEKMQ (reference sequence). V lost 1 base, J lost 3 bases, and 16 bases lay in between. As DNA, the CDR3 is TGTGCCAGCAGCTTAGCGGCCCCCGGACTCTACTACAATGAGCAGTTCTTC. Translation gives CASSLAAPGLYYNEQFF.

This clone was observed a single time. The V call is TRBV19, the J call TRBJ2-6; D is ambiguous. Trimming stripped 2 bases from V and 0 bases from J, with 5 bases between. The CDR3 covers 15 residues. Germline assignment: CDR1 LNHDA and CDR2 SQIVND (reference sequence). This CDR3 is CASSILSSGANVLTF. CDR3 in DNA: TGTGCCAGTAGTATACTTAGCTCTGGGGCCAACGTCCTGACTTTC.

This clone appeared once. This chain joins TRBV14 and TRBJ1-3; perhaps TRBD1 as D (6 bases). The V gene's germline CDR1 is SGHDN and CDR2 FVKESK. The V and J ends lost 4 bases and 0 bases respectively, with 13 bases between them. CDR3 size: 16 residues. The chain's CDR3 is CASSPPTGYSGNTIYF. In nucleotides, the CDR3 is TGTGCCAGCAGCCCTCCTACAGGGTACTCTGGAAACACCATATATTTT.

The V and J genes are TRBV5-1 and TRBJ2-1; the D gene is possibly TRBD2 (6 bases). From germline, CDR1 is SGHRS and CDR2 YFSETQ. The CDR3 is made up of 14 amino acids. The ends were cut back, 4 bases at V and 4 bases at J, with 12 bases in the middle. The CDR3 DNA is TGCGCCAGCAGCCCTGTAGCGGTATACAATGAGCAGTTCTTC. This translates into CASSPVAVYNEQFF.

CDR3 in amino acids: CASVGVGEGSYNEQFF. CDR3 sequence (DNA): TGTGCTAGTGTTGGTGTAGGGGAAGGGTCCTACAATGAGCAGTTCTTC. The chain joins TRBV12-5 to TRBJ2-1; maybe TRBD1 (5 bases). The germline V gene encodes CDR1 LGHNT and CDR2 FRNRAP. The CDR3 extends over 16 amino acids. Trimming stripped 7 bases from V and 1 base from J, with 17 bases between.

V gene TRBV28 combines with J gene TRBJ2-7, with D perhaps TRBD2 (6 bases). This CDR3 region has 15 residues. Germline V CDR1 and CDR2: MDHEN, SYDVKM. V was clipped by 4 bases and J by 1 base, with 14 bases between them. The chain's CDR3 is CASSWPGTSSYEQYF. The CDR3 nucleotides read TGTGCCAGCAGTTGGCCCGGGACTTCTTCCTACGAGCAGTACTTC.

Concerning this clone: Sequence at one end of the junction differs from germline and may be a read error. The genes are TRBV28 and TRBJ1-3, with D tentatively TRBD1 (6 bases). Per germline, CDR1 MDHEN and CDR2 SYDVKM. The CDR3 has 14 amino acids. CDR3 DNA: TGTGCCAGCAGAACAGGGACCGCTGGGAACACCATATATTTT. Amino acid sequence: CASRTGTAGNTIYF.

The J gene is TRBJ1-1, the V gene TRBV7-9; no reliable D call. This CDR3 comprises 15 residues. Germline V gene sequence: CDR1 SEHNR, CDR2 FQNEAQ (reference sequence). V shed 5 bases and J shed 5 bases, with 18 bases lying between them. CDR3 DNA sequence: TGTGCCAGCAGCGACCCTCGACACCTCTCTACTGAAGCTTTCTTT. This encodes CASSDPRHLSTEAFF.

The chain is built from TRBV18 and TRBJ1-2; 9 nucleotides line up with TRBD1. V shed 2 bases and J 4 bases; nucleotides not matched to a gene: 11. This CDR3 has 17 residues. CDR1 is KGHSH and CDR2 is LQKENI in the germline V gene. Here the CDR3 reads CASSPITPGQGLYGYTF. In DNA form, the CDR3 reads TGTGCCAGCTCACCAATTACACCGGGACAGGGTCTCTATGGCTACACCTTC.

This rearrangement joins TRBV20-1 to TRBJ2-3; 8 bases match TRBD2. Germline V CDR1 and CDR2: DFQATT, SNEGSKA (reference sequence). The V segment lost 3 bases and the J segment 4 bases; nucleotides outside the gene matches: 9. This CDR3 has 15 amino acids. The DNA for the CDR3 is TGCAGTGCTAGTGTGACGGGAGGGCCCCCAGATACGCAGTATTTT. Translation: CSASVTGGPPDTQYF.

The chain links TRBV9 to TRBJ1-1; maybe TRBD1 (6 bases). Germline V gives CDR1 SGDLS, CDR2 YYNGEE. The length of the CDR3 is 14 residues. V shed 2 bases and J shed 1 base, with 9 bases lying between them. The CDR3 protein is CASSVLTGNTEAFF. CDR3 nucleotide sequence: TGTGCCAGCAGCGTCCTGACAGGGAACACTGAAGCTTTCTTT.

The chain is built from TRBV7-9 and TRBJ2-3; 14 positions agree with TRBD2. V was pared by 7 bases and J by 6 bases, with 15 bases of the junction left unmatched. Germline loops: CDR1 SEHNR, CDR2 FQNEAQ (reference sequence). The CDR3 extends over 18 amino acids. As DNA, the CDR3 is TGTGCCAGCACCGTCTCTTGGGGGACTAGCGGGAGTAAGGATACGCAGTATTTT. Encoded protein: CASTVSWGTSGSKDTQYF.

The table lists this clone with a count of one. This sequence joins TRBV5-1 and TRBJ2-7; 9 bases agree with TRBD1. Germline V gene sequence: CDR1 SGHRS, CDR2 YFSETQ. The CDR3 is 15 amino acids. J gave up 5 bases and V 0 bases, and 6 bases lay outside the gene matches. The CDR3 here is CASSLAGTGYHEQYF. The DNA for the CDR3 is TGCGCCAGCAGCTTGGCCGGGACAGGGTACCACGAGCAGTACTTC.

This chain joins TRBV5-1 and TRBJ1-4; 8 bases are a match to TRBD1. After removal of 3 bases from V and 8 bases from J, the junction contained 6 bases not matched to a gene. The CDR3 is 14 residues long. From germline, CDR1 is SGHRS and CDR2 YFSETQ. CDR3 DNA: TGCGCCAGCAGCTCTCAGGGGGCAGGGGAAAAACTGTTTTTT. As protein: CASSSQGAGEKLFF.

As DNA, the CDR3 is TGTGCCAGCAGTGATACGGGACAGACCACCGGGGAGCTGTTTTTT. Amino acids: CASSDTGQTTGELFF. V is TRBV6-4 and J is TRBJ2-2, with 7 bases that match TRBD1. The CDR3 runs 15 residues. The J segment lost 4 bases and the V segment lost 3 bases, leaving 5 bases of the junction unmatched. In germline, CDR1 is MRHNA, CDR2 SNTAGT.

This clone occurred once. CDR3: CASSWTSGGNNEQFF. The CDR3 nucleotides are TGTGCCAGCAGTTGGACTAGCGGGGGGAACAATGAGCAGTTCTTC. V usage is TRBV6-5 and J usage is TRBJ2-1, with 14 bases fitting TRBD2. Germline lookup yields CDR1 MNHEY and CDR2 SVGAGI. Trimming removed 4 bases from V and 5 bases from J; junction bases left unmatched: 1. The CDR3 loop spans 15 amino acids.

This clone was seen more than once but under ten times. This chain uses TRBV6-5 with TRBJ1-3; the D gene is possibly TRBD1 (6 bases). Trimming left V 6 bases short and J 0 bases short, with 12 bases between. The CDR3 consists of 15 residues. CDR1 and CDR2 from the germline V gene are MNHEY and SVGAGI. This CDR3 reads CASRGNRDSGNTIYF. The DNA of the CDR3 is TGTGCCAGCAGGGGCAACAGGGACTCTGGAAACACCATATATTTT.

This chain joins TRBV5-8 and TRBJ1-4; 7 positions match TRBD1. The CDR3 runs 14 residues. Per germline, CDR1 SGHTS and CDR2 YDEGEE. The V and J ends lost 4 bases and 5 bases, in that order; junction bases with no gene match: 5. CDR3 sequence reads: CASSPRGANEKLFF. The DNA of the CDR3 is TGTGCCAGCAGCCCCAGGGGGGCGAATGAAAAACTGTTTTTT.